The 9 T cell receptor beta chains given below trace back to one sample, sequenced in a study of cytomegalovirus exposure and HLA in healthy donors (dated by TCRdb to about 2017). Library preparation was by the immunoSEQ multiplex PCR assay. The multiplex PCR relied on a mix of 60 forward primers for TCR Vbeta segments and 13 reverse primers for TCR Jbeta segments. The source is immuneACCESS, and TCRdb retained only in-frame sequences with V and J called. Part of the clones is not carried over; for the studies checked, unresolved V genes explain less than half of this, and the remainder is unexplained. The sample yields about 180,000 clones; more than 60% were counted once. The ten largest clones capture less than 2.5% of the sample. Sequenced input: PBMCs. The receptors derive from a human donor in good health.

Only a few counts were recorded for this clone. The rearrangement links TRBV4-3 to TRBJ1-2; TRBD1 matches at 10 bases. Germline CDR1 reads LGHNA; CDR2 reads YSLEER. Trimming took 0 bases from V and 2 from J; bases not matched to a gene: 3. CDR3 size: 16 residues. The CDR3 is CASSQERQGANYGYTF. The CDR3 DNA follows: TGCGCCAGCAGCCAAGAGAGACAGGGGGCGAACTATGGCTACACCTTC.

This sequence joins TRBV5-1 and TRBJ2-3, with 12 nucleotides matching TRBD2. The trim removed 7 bases at V and 3 bases at J, leaving 9 bases unmatched. The CDR3 covers 16 residues. CDR1 SGHRS and CDR2 YFSETQ come from the germline V gene. The CDR3: CASAFETSGGTDTQYF. The CDR3 bases are TGCGCCAGCGCTTTTGAAACTAGCGGGGGGACAGATACGCAGTATTTT.

The rearrangement links TRBV5-6 to TRBJ2-5; D might be TRBD2 (7 bases). V lost 2 bases and J 5 bases, leaving 22 bases between the germline ends. Germline loops: CDR1 SGHDT, CDR2 YYEEEE. The CDR3 is 17 residues long. The CDR3 sequence is CASSFSGSSGGAETQYF. The CDR3, as DNA: TGTGCCAGCAGCTTTAGCGGGTCATCGGGGGGCGCGGAGACCCAGTACTTC.

V gene TRBV2 combines with J gene TRBJ2-7; 7 bases match TRBD1. Germline V CDR1 and CDR2: SNHLY, FYNNEI. After removal of 4 bases from V and 3 bases from J, the junction contained 9 bases not matched to a gene. This CDR3 has 15 amino acids. CDR3 protein: CASSVGTARYYEQYF. The CDR3 DNA follows: TGTGCCAGCAGTGTCGGGACAGCTCGTTACTACGAGCAGTACTTC.

The chain couples TRBV6-5 to TRBJ2-5, with no clear D. Trimming shortened V by 5 bases and J by 2 bases, and 9 bases separated the two germline ends. This CDR3 spans 13 amino acids. The germline CDR1 and CDR2 sequences are MNHEY and SVGAGI. CDR3: CASSPGRQETQYF. Here the CDR3 DNA reads TGTGCCAGCAGTCCGGGTCGGCAAGAGACCCAGTACTTC.

As regards this clone: This sample also contains other DNA sequences that code for the same CDR3. The chain links TRBV20-1 to TRBJ2-7, with 7 bases matching TRBD1. The V gene end was trimmed by 5 bases and the J gene end by 3 bases; junction bases not matched to a gene: 1. CDR3 length: 11 residues. Germline V gives CDR1 DFQATT, CDR2 SNEGSKA (reference sequence). In nucleotides, the CDR3 is TGCAGTGCTCGGGACAGCTACGAGCAGTACTTC. Amino acid sequence: CSARDSYEQYF.

This chain uses TRBV6-1 with TRBJ2-7; 7 bases fit TRBD1. This CDR3 is 14 amino acids long. In germline, CDR1 is MNHNS, CDR2 SASEGT. J was trimmed by 0 bases and V by 3 bases; bases with no gene match: 2. CDR3 bases: TGTGCCAGCAGTGAGGACAGGAGCTCCTACGAGCAGTACTTC. It specifies CASSEDRSSYEQYF.

This chain connects TRBV7-8 to TRBJ1-1, with D possibly being TRBD1 (6 bases). There are 15 residues in the CDR3. Per the germline V gene, CDR1 is SGHVS and CDR2 is FQNEAQ. Trimming pared 1 base from V and 7 bases from J, leaving 16 bases between. The CDR3 region is CASSLGTAPDGEAFF. In nucleotides, the CDR3 is TGTGCCAGCAGCTTAGGGACAGCGCCCGACGGTGAAGCTTTCTTT.

This rearrangement joins TRBV10-3 to TRBJ1-5, with 7 bases matching TRBD1. The CDR3 sequence is 14 residues long. Germline lookup yields CDR1 ENHRY and CDR2 SYGVKD. V was clipped by 3 bases and J by 5 bases; unmatched bases: 4. The CDR3 region has the DNA TGTGCCATCAGTGACCCTACAGGGGATCAGCCCCAGCATTTT. This sequence encodes CAISDPTGDQPQHF.